These 27 T cell receptor beta chains were sequenced from one sample in a study of neurological immune-mediated disorders. Each CDR3 protein gets one entry after TCRdb re-called the 5' RACE reads with MiXCR. The repertoire consists of 25,000 to 30,000 distinct CDR3 sequences, with around 3.2% occurring once and the leading ten covering around 7.3%. Sequencing was done on a sample of PBMCs. The receptors stem from a woman aged 25 to 45 with multiple sclerosis.

This clonotype was counted ten times or more. One end of the junction does not line up with germline, which may come from a read error. J is TRBJ1-6 and V is TRBV20-1; 8 bases match TRBD1. This CDR3 comprises 16 residues. Germline V lookup: CDR1 DFQATT, CDR2 SNEGSKA (reference sequence). CDR3 residues: CSARAQGAIWYSPLNF. In DNA, the CDR3 is TGCAGTGCTAGGGCCCAGGGGGCAATTTGGTATTCACCCCTCAACTTT.

Ten or more counts support this clonotype. The chain recombines TRBV7-2 with TRBJ2-2; unclear D gene. This CDR3 spans 12 amino acids. The ends were cut back, 2 bases at V and 6 bases at J, with 4 bases in the middle. CDR1 is SGHTA, CDR2 FQGNSA, per germline. CDR3 in DNA: TGTGCCAGCAGCTTATCTCCCGGGGAGCTGTTTTTT. This sequence encodes CASSLSPGELFF.

There are many counts of this clonotype. A much more abundant neighbour one base away suggests this may be a read error. This chain links TRBV6-5 with TRBJ2-1; 7 positions agree with TRBD1. CDR1 MNHEY and CDR2 SVGAGI come from the germline V gene. The CDR3 extends over 13 amino acids. V was clipped by 1 base and J by 11 bases; unmatched bases: 5. The CDR3 nucleotides read TGTGCCAGCAGTTACTTTAAGGGGGCACAGCAGTTCTTC. Translated: CASSYFKGAQQFF.

Many counts were recorded for this clonotype. The V gene is TRBV18, the J gene TRBJ2-2, with unresolved D. The germline CDR1 and CDR2 sequences are KGHSH and LQKENI. V was clipped by 6 bases and J by 7 bases, with 9 bases between them. The CDR3 loop spans 12 amino acids. For the CDR3, the DNA is TGTGCCAGCTCCCCCTTCGGCGGGGAGCTGTTTTTT. Translated, it gives CASSPFGGELFF.

At least ten counts were recorded for this clonotype. The chain has TRBV3-1 and TRBJ2-3; D is unresolved. The CDR3 has 12 residues. From germline, CDR1 is LGHDT and CDR2 YNNKEL (reference sequence). Trimming cost V 2 bases and J 5 bases, with 5 bases left between them. The CDR3 DNA reads as TGTGCCAGCAGCCAATCGGTAGATACGCAGTATTTT. Translation gives CASSQSVDTQYF.

This chain connects TRBV5-1 to TRBJ1-6; perhaps TRBD1 as D (5 bases). The germline V gene has CDR1 SGHRS and CDR2 YFSETQ. The CDR3 is 15 amino acids. V lost 3 bases and J lost 10, with 17 bases in between. CDR3 nucleotide sequence: TGCGCCAGCAGCTCCCGCGGGGGACTCGACTCACCCCTCCACTTT. Protein sequence: CASSSRGGLDSPLHF.

This clonotype came up many times. The V call is TRBV12-3 or TRBV12-4, the J call TRBJ1-5, with TRBD1 matching over 7 bases. J was trimmed by 7 bases and V by 10 bases; bases with no gene match: 16. This CDR3 is built from 15 residues. Here the CDR3 reads CATSGGGTYGQPQHF. The DNA for the CDR3 is TGTGCCACCTCAGGGGGAGGGACCTACGGCCAGCCCCAGCATTTT.

This clonotype was seen repeatedly, ten times or more. The chain employs TRBV20-1 and TRBJ1-4; 7 positions match TRBD1. Germline V lookup: CDR1 DFQATT, CDR2 SNEGSKA (reference sequence). Trimming took 3 bases from V and 7 from J; bases not matched to a gene: 14. The CDR3 consists of 16 residues. CDR3 coding DNA: TGCAGTGCTAGCAGCAGGGGGGCACTAAGTATTGAAAAACTGTTTTTT. Its protein is CSASSRGALSIEKLFF.

This clonotype was detected many times. The V gene is TRBV6-6, the J gene TRBJ2-5, with 7 bases identical to TRBD1. CDR3 length equals 16 residues. Germline V lookup: CDR1 MNHNY, CDR2 SVGAGI (reference sequence). Unmatched junction bases numbered 8, after V lost 4 bases and J lost 0 bases. For the CDR3, the DNA is TGTGCCAGCAGTTTTCCCGGACAGGCCGACCAAGAGACCCAGTACTTC. Its protein is CASSFPGQADQETQYF.

The sample holds many counts of this clonotype. The chain employs TRBV20-1 and TRBJ2-3; unclear D gene. The CDR3 spans 11 residues. V lost 7 bases and J lost 5, with 10 bases in between. Germline loops: CDR1 DFQATT, CDR2 SNEGSKA (reference sequence). The CDR3 nucleotides read TGCAGTGTAACCGTCGGAGATACGCAGTATTTT. Protein sequence: CSVTVGDTQYF.

This clonotype was recorded many times. The J gene is TRBJ2-2, the V gene TRBV27; D perhaps matches TRBD2 (5 bases). The V gene lost 6 bases and the J gene lost 6 bases, with 11 bases spanning the gap. The CDR3 totals 13 residues. CDR1 MNHEY and CDR2 SMNVEV come from the germline V gene (reference sequence). The CDR3 spells CASRPGGAGELFF. CDR3 nucleotides: TGTGCCAGCAGACCCGGAGGCGCCGGGGAGCTGTTTTTT.

At least ten counts were recorded for this clonotype. CDR3 sequence: CASSAPGVGRYEQYF. CDR3 nucleotide sequence: TGCGCCAGCAGCGCCCCGGGGGTTGGAAGATACGAGCAGTACTTC. This chain joins TRBV5-1 and TRBJ2-7, with a weak D call TRBD2 (6 bases). In germline, CDR1 is SGHRS, CDR2 YFSETQ. V was pared by 4 bases and J by 4 bases, with 18 bases between. CDR3 size: 15 residues. Together with reference TRBV5-1 and TRBJ2-7, the CDR3 gives the full variable domain: KAGVTQTPRYLIKTRGQQVTLSCSPISGHRSVSWYQQTPGQGLQFLFEYFSETQRNKGNFPGRFSGRQFSNSRSEMNVSTLELGDSALYLCASSAPGVGRYEQYFGPGTRLTVT.

This clonotype was detected ten times or more. The rearrangement joins TRBV7-9 to TRBJ2-7; tentatively, D is TRBD1 (5 bases). The CDR3 is made up of 16 amino acids. Per the germline V gene, CDR1 is SEHNR and CDR2 is FQNEAQ (reference sequence). Trimming left V 2 bases short and J 1 base short, with 15 bases between. CDR3 coding DNA: TGTGCCAGCAGCTTATACCAGGGCATACTTTCCTACGAGCAGTACTTC. It is translated as CASSLYQGILSYEQYF.

This clonotype was counted ten times or more. V and J are TRBV10-3 and TRBJ2-1, with 8 bases identical to TRBD1. The germline gives CDR1 ENHRY, CDR2 SYGVKD. The CDR3 covers 14 residues. Trimming removed 6 bases from V and 7 bases from J; junction bases left unmatched: 8. The CDR3 region has the DNA TGTGCCATCAGCCCAGGGGGCGCGAGGAATGAGCAGTTCTTC. This gives the protein CAISPGGARNEQFF.

This clonotype was detected ten times or more. V gene TRBV18 combines with J gene TRBJ2-3; possibly TRBD1 for D (6 bases). The CDR3 length is 16 residues. V shed 2 bases and J shed 3 bases, with 15 bases lying between them. Germline CDR1 and CDR2: KGHSH and LQKENI. In nucleotides, the CDR3 is TGTGCCAGCTCACCAAGAACACAGGGCCCAACAGATACGCAGTATTTT. It codes for CASSPRTQGPTDTQYF.

This clonotype has ten or more counts. V is TRBV15 and J is TRBJ2-3, with D maybe TRBD2 (6 bases). Germline assignment: CDR1 LNHNV and CDR2 YYDKDF (reference sequence). The length of the CDR3 is 14 residues. The ends were cut back, 7 bases at V and 0 bases at J, with 11 bases in the middle. Here the CDR3 DNA reads TGTGCCACCAAGGTTAGCGGAAGCACAGATACGCAGTATTTT. This gives the protein CATKVSGSTDTQYF.

This clonotype was observed at least ten times. CDR3 in DNA: TGTGCCCTACGGACAGGGAACACCGGGGAGCTGTTTTTT. Its translation is CALRTGNTGELFF. J is TRBJ2-2 and V is TRBV10-3; 7 bases line up with TRBD1. The CDR3 spans 13 residues. The ends lost 11 bases at V and 1 base at J; junction bases unmatched: 4. Germline values: CDR1 ENHRY, CDR2 SYGVKD.

This clonotype was observed at least ten times. The chain combines TRBV7-9 with TRBJ2-7, with D possibly being TRBD1 (5 bases). Trimming stripped 8 bases from V and 4 bases from J, with 15 bases between. The CDR3 sequence is 13 residues long. Germline values: CDR1 SEHNR, CDR2 FQNEAQ (reference sequence). The CDR3 spells CASAQAGPYEQYF. The CDR3 nucleotides read TGTGCCAGCGCCCAGGCAGGGCCATACGAGCAGTACTTC.

This clonotype is medium-sized within its sample. In DNA, the CDR3 is TGTGCCAGCAGCCTGAGACTAGCGGGGGGTATAGATACGCAGTATTTT. Translated: CASSLRLAGGIDTQYF. The rearrangement joins TRBV7-2 to TRBJ2-3; 13 nucleotides agree with TRBD2. CDR1 and CDR2 (germline): SGHTA, FQGNSA. Unmatched junction bases numbered 7, after V lost 5 bases and J lost 5 bases. The CDR3 length is 16 residues.

This clonotype was seen repeatedly, ten times or more. One junction end does not reproduce the germline sequence, and a read error may be involved. This chain uses TRBV27 with TRBJ1-6; 8 bases map to TRBD1. The CDR3 length is 13 residues. Germline values: CDR1 MNHEY, CDR2 SMNVEV (reference sequence). This CDR3 reads CASSRDRLSPLNF. CDR3 in DNA: TGTGCCAGCAGTCGGGACAGGCTTTCACCCCTCAACTTT.

To note about this clonotype: A read error may account for a junction end that differs from germline. The rearrangement joins TRBV6-5 to TRBJ1-5, with TRBD1 as a possible D gene (6 bases). Germline CDR1 and CDR2: MNHEY and SVGAGI. The CDR3 length is 13 residues. This chain's CDR3 is CASASGWGQPQNF. The DNA of the CDR3 is TGTGCCAGCGCCTCAGGGTGGGGGCAGCCCCAGAATTTT.

This clonotype was found many times. The chain joins TRBV6-2 or TRBV6-3 to TRBJ2-5; D gene uncertain. The CDR3 contains 13 residues. The V end lost 7 bases, the J end lost 2 bases, and 11 bases lay between the germline ends. Looked up from germline, CDR1 is MNHEY and CDR2 is SVGEGT. Here the CDR3 reads CASTPWNQETQYF. The CDR3 DNA sequence: TGTGCCAGCACCCCTTGGAATCAAGAGACCCAGTACTTC.

The table lists this clonotype with many counts. The chain couples TRBV7-8 to TRBJ2-4; D remains ambiguous. The CDR3 is made up of 15 amino acids. Trimming cost V 1 base and J 4 bases, with 11 bases left between them. Per germline, CDR1 SGHVS and CDR2 FQNEAQ. DNA of the CDR3: TGTGCCAGCAGCTTAGGCTGGGTTGCTAAAAACATTCAGTACTTC. It yields the protein CASSLGWVAKNIQYF.

Ten or more counts support this clonotype. The chain employs TRBV18 and TRBJ1-5, with 8 nucleotides matching TRBD1. Germline lookup yields CDR1 KGHSH and CDR2 LQKENI. This CDR3 is 16 amino acids long. V trimming: 2 bases; J trimming: 5 bases; junction bases outside the gene matches: 8. The CDR3 protein is CASSPGSTGGYQPQHF. The CDR3 DNA is TGTGCCAGCTCACCAGGTAGTACAGGGGGTTATCAGCCCCAGCATTTT. The full variable domain, in which reference TRBV18 and TRBJ1-5 provide the parts outside the CDR3, is NAGVMQNPRHLVRRRGQEARLRCSPMKGHSHVYWYRQLPEEGLKFMVYLQKENIIDESGMPKERFSAEFPKEGPSILRIQQVVRGDSAAYFCASSPGSTGGYQPQHFGDGTRLSIL.

This clonotype was recorded many times. The V gene is TRBV5-1, the J gene TRBJ1-1, with a tentative D call TRBD1 (5 bases). The CDR3 runs 16 residues. The V gene lost 0 bases and the J gene lost 2 bases, with 14 bases spanning the gap. CDR1 is SGHRS, CDR2 YFSETQ, per germline. The CDR3: CASSLVRVGSNTEAFF. CDR3 nucleotide sequence: TGCGCCAGCAGCTTGGTCAGGGTCGGATCAAACACTGAAGCTTTCTTT.

The table lists this clonotype with many counts. This chain uses TRBV7-6 with TRBJ2-1, with D maybe TRBD2 (6 bases). Germline loops: CDR1 SGHVS, CDR2 FNYEAQ. The ends were cut back, 5 bases at V and 9 bases at J, with 17 bases in the middle. The CDR3 totals 14 residues. The CDR3 nucleotides are TGTGCCAGCAGCCTCCCTACTAGCTCTGGTGAGCAGTTCTTC. Translated: CASSLPTSSGEQFF.

This clonotype was seen a few times. V usage is TRBV7-9 and J usage is TRBJ2-5; 8 nucleotides align to TRBD1. This CDR3 is 14 amino acids long. V was pared by 5 bases and J by 5 bases, with 7 bases of the junction left unmatched. Germline V gene sequence: CDR1 SEHNR, CDR2 FQNEAQ (reference sequence). The CDR3 spells CASSRWDRRETQYF. The CDR3 region has the DNA TGTGCCAGCAGCCGATGGGACAGGCGGGAGACCCAGTACTTC.